Listed here are 3 T cell receptor beta chains from one sample, sequenced in a study of T cells after yellow fever vaccination. MiXCR, run by TCRdb on the 5' RACE reads, gives a single entry per CDR3 protein. This sample has fewer than 150,000 distinct CDR3 sequences, with 7% to 9% found just once. The material sequenced was CD4+ T cells sorted from PBMCs, taken 5 days after the yellow fever booster vaccination. The origin of the receptors is a man aged 25-45 years who received the YFV17D yellow fever vaccine.

This clonotype was detected only once. This may be a read error, as it is one base from a much larger clone. The V gene is TRBV6-1, the J gene TRBJ2-5, with 9 nucleotides matching TRBD2. The germline V gene encodes CDR1 MNHNS and CDR2 SASEGT. The junction had 11 bases not matched to a gene; V was cut back by 7 bases and J by 5 bases. This CDR3 is 15 amino acids long. The DNA for the CDR3 is TGTGCCAGCATGGGGGGGGCTAGCGGGAATGAGACCCAGTACTTC. This codes for CASMGGASGNETQYF.

V usage is TRBV6-2 or TRBV6-3 and J usage is TRBJ1-2, with no clear D. This CDR3 is built from 11 residues. Deletions cut 6 bases from V and 4 bases from J, with 6 bases between. Germline CDR1 MNHEY, CDR2 SVGEGT. CDR3 residues: CASRDVYGYTF. CDR3 in DNA: TGTGCCAGCAGGGATGTCTATGGCTACACCTTC.

This sequence joins TRBV27 and TRBJ2-7; 8 positions agree with TRBD1. V dropped 6 bases and J dropped 3; count of bases not matched to a gene: 10. Germline V gives CDR1 MNHEY, CDR2 SMNVEV (reference sequence). The CDR3 is 15 residues long. The CDR3 DNA is TGTGCCAGCAGCCGCAGGGGGCCGGCCTTCTACGAGCAGTACTTC. Residues: CASSRRGPAFYEQYF.